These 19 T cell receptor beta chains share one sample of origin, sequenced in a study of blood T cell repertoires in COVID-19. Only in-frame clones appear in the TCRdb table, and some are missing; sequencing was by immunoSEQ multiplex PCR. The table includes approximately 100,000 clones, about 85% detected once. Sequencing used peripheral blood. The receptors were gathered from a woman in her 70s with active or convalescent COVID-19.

CDR3 nucleotide sequence: TGTGCCAGCAGCTTGGACGTACAGCTGAACACTGAAGCTTTCTTT. Its protein is CASSLDVQLNTEAFF. V usage is TRBV5-4 and J usage is TRBJ1-1; unclear D gene. CDR1 is SGHNT, CDR2 YYREEE, per germline (reference sequence). The CDR3 spans 15 residues. Trimming cost V 0 bases and J 0 bases, with 9 bases left between them. The entire variable domain, with the rest obtained from reference TRBV5-4 and TRBJ1-1, is as follows: ETGVTQSPTHLIKTRGQQVTLRCSSQSGHNTVSWYQQALGQGPQFIFQYYREEENGRGNFPPRFSGLQFPNYSSELNVNALELDDSALYLCASSLDVQLNTEAFFGQGTRLTVV.

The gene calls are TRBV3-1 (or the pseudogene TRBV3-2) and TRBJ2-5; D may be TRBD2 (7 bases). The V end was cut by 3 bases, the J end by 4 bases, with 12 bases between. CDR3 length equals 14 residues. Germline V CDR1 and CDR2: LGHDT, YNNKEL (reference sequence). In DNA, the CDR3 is TGTGCCAGCAGCCAGCGGGGGCGAGGAGAGACCCAGTACTTC. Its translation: CASSQRGRGETQYF.

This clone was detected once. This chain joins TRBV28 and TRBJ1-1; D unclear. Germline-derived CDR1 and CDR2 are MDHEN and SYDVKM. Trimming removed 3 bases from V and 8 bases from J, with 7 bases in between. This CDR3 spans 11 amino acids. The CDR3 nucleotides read TGTGCCAGCAGTTTGAGGAGGGAAGCTTTCTTT. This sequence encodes CASSLRREAFF.

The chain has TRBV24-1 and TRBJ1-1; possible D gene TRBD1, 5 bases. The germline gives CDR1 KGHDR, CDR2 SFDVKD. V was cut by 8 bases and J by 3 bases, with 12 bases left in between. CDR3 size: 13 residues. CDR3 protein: CATTGWGDTEAFF. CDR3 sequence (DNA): TGTGCCACCACCGGGTGGGGGGACACTGAAGCTTTCTTT.

The CDR3 DNA reads as TGCGCCAGCAGTGAGTTGTCAGGGGGAGCCCCTACCGGGGATACAGATACGCAGTATTTT. It yields the protein CASSELSGGAPTGDTDTQYF. The chain is built from TRBV10-1 and TRBJ2-3; TRBD1 aligns across 7 bases. CDR1 and CDR2 (germline): WNHNN, SYGVQD (reference sequence). The V and J ends lost 1 base and 3 bases, in that order; junction bases with no gene match: 19. The CDR3 is 20 amino acids.

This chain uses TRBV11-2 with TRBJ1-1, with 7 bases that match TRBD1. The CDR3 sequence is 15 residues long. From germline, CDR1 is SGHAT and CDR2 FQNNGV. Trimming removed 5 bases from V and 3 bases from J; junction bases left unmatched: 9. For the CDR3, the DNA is TGTGCCAGCAGCCTACGACAGGGCGGCTACACTGAAGCTTTCTTT. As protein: CASSLRQGGYTEAFF.

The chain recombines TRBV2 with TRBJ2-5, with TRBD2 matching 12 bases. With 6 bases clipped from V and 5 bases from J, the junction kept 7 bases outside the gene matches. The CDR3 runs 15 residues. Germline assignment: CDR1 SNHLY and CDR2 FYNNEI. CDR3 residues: CASSETSGRTETQYF. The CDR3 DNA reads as TGTGCCAGCAGCGAGACTAGCGGGAGAACGGAGACCCAGTACTTC.

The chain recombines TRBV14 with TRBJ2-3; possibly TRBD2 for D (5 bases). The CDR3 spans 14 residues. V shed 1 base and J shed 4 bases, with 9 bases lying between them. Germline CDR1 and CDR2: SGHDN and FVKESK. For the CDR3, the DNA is TGTGCCAGCAGCCAAGTTGGAGCGGCAGATACGCAGTATTTT. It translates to CASSQVGAADTQYF.

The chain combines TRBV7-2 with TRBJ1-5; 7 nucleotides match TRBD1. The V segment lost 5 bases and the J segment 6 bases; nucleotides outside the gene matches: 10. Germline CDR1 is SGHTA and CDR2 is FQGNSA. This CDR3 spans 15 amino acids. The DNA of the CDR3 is TGTGCCAGCAGCACCCTGACAGGGACACTTCAGCCCCAGCATTTT. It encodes CASSTLTGTLQPQHF.

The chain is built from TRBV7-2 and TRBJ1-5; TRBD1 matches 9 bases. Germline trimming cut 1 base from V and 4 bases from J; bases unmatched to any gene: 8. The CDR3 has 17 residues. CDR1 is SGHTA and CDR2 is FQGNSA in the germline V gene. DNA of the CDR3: TGTGCCAGCAGCTTAGGAGGGCAACAGGGGGCGAATCAGCCCCAGCATTTT. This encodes CASSLGGQQGANQPQHF.

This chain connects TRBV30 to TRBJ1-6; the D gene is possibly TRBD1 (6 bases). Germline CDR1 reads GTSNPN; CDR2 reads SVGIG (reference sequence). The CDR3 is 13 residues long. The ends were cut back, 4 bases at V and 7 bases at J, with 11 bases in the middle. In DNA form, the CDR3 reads TGTGCCTGGACCCTCAGGGGAAATTCACCCCTCCACTTT. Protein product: CAWTLRGNSPLHF.

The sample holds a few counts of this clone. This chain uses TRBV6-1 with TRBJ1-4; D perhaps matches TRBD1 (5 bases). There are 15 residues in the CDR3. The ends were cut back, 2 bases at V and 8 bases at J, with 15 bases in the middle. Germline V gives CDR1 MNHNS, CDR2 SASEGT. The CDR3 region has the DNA TGTGCCAGCAGTGAACACGGCCGGGACTACGAAAAACTGTTTTTT. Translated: CASSEHGRDYEKLFF.

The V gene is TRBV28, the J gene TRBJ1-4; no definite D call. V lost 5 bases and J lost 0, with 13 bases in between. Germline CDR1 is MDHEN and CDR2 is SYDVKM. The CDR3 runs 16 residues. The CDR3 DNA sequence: TGTGCCAGCAGTCCCGCGGCCGCCGCAACTAATGAAAAACTGTTTTTT. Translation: CASSPAAAATNEKLFF.

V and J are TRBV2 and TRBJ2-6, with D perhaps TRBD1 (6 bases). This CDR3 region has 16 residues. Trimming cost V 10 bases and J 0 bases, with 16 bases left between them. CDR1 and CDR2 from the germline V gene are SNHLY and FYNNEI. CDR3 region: CANHRDGSSGANVLTF. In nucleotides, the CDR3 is TGTGCCAACCACAGGGATGGTTCCTCTGGGGCCAACGTCCTGACTTTC.

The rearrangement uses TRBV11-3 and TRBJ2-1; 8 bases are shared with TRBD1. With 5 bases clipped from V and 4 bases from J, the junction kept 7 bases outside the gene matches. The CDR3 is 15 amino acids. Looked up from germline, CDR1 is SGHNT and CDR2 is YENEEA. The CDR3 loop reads CASSPGQGVYNEQFF. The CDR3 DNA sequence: TGTGCCAGCAGCCCAGGACAGGGTGTTTACAATGAGCAGTTCTTC. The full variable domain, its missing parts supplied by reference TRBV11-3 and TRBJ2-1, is EAGVVQSPRYKIIEKKQPVAFWCNPISGHNTLYWYLQNLGQGPELLIRYENEEAVDDSQLPKDRFSAERLKGVDSTLKIQPAELGDSAVYLCASSPGQGVYNEQFFGPGTRLTVL.

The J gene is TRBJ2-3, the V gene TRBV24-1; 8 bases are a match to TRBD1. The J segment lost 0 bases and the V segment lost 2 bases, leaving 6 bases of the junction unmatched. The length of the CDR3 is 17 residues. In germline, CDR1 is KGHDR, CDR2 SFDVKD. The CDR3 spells CATSDSGTGLSTDTQYF. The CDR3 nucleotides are TGTGCCACCAGTGATTCGGGGACAGGATTGAGCACAGATACGCAGTATTTT.

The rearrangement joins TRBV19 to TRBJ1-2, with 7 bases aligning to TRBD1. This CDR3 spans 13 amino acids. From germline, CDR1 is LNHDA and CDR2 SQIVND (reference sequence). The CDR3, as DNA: TGTGTTACATCACCGGGACAGTACTATGGCTACACCTTC. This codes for CVTSPGQYYGYTF. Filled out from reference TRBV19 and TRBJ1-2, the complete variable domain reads DGGITQSPKYLFRKEGQNVTLSCEQNLNHDAMYWYRQDPGQGLRLIYYSQIVNDFQKGDIAEGYSVSREKKESFPLTVTSAQKNPTAFYLCVTSPGQYYGYTFGSGTRLTVV.

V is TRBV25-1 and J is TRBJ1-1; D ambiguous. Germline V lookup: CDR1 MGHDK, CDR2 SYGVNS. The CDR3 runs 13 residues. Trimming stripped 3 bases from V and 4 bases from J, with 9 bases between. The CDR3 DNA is TGTGCCAGCAGTGAGGAGGGCTCCACTGAAGCTTTCTTT. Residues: CASSEEGSTEAFF.

In DNA, the CDR3 is TGTGCCAGCAGCTTCACAGGACAAGAGACCCAGTACTTC. It specifies CASSFTGQETQYF. V usage is TRBV11-2 and J usage is TRBJ2-5, with a tentative D call TRBD1 (5 bases). The germline V and J ends were trimmed by 3 bases and 2 bases, with 7 bases remaining between them. Germline V lookup: CDR1 SGHAT, CDR2 FQNNGV. CDR3 length: 13 amino acids.